This entry lists 10 T cell receptor beta chains sequenced from one sample in a study of blood T cell repertoires in COVID-19. Repertoires were generated with immunoSEQ multiplex PCR, while TCRdb's copy carries only in-frame clones and drops some. The sample shows about 64,000 clones, around 90% of them seen only once. The specimen was peripheral blood. Receptor source: a woman of 80 years or more with active COVID-19.

This rearrangement joins TRBV19 to TRBJ2-5, with 8 bases matching TRBD2. Germline values: CDR1 LNHDA, CDR2 SQIVND (reference sequence). Trimming cost V 5 bases and J 5 bases; bases outside gene matches: 10. The CDR3 length is 15 residues. CDR3 sequence (DNA): TGTGCCAGTAGTCCAATAGCGGGGCAGGGGGAGACCCAGTACTTC. Amino acid sequence: CASSPIAGQGETQYF.

J is TRBJ2-3 and V is TRBV6-2 or TRBV6-3; tentatively, D is TRBD2 (5 bases). The CDR3 has 16 amino acids. V was shortened by 5 bases and J by 5 bases, with 20 bases between the two germline ends. Germline assignment: CDR1 MNHEY and CDR2 SVGEGT. CDR3 DNA sequence: TGTGCCAGCAGTCCCGGCCGGGCGGGTGGGATAGATACGCAGTATTTT. It codes for CASSPGRAGGIDTQYF.

The V and J genes are TRBV27 and TRBJ1-6, with 9 bases aligning to TRBD1. Germline trimming cut 5 bases from V and 0 bases from J; bases unmatched to any gene: 5. The CDR3 contains 17 residues. The germline gives CDR1 MNHEY, CDR2 SMNVEV (reference sequence). In nucleotides, the CDR3 is TGTGCCAGCAGTCCAGGGACAGGGAGCTCCTATAATTCACCCCTCCACTTT. Translation: CASSPGTGSSYNSPLHF.

This clone has just one count. This chain connects TRBV30 to TRBJ2-1; TRBD2 agrees at 7 bases. Trimming cost V 7 bases and J 7 bases; bases outside gene matches: 10. From germline, CDR1 is GTSNPN and CDR2 SVGIG (reference sequence). The CDR3 has 13 residues. CDR3 residues: CASKAGMLNEQFF. CDR3 nucleotide sequence: TGTGCCTCGAAAGCGGGAATGTTGAATGAGCAGTTCTTC.

The chain links TRBV5-5 to TRBJ2-7, with 7 bases fitting TRBD1. Germline loops: CDR1 SGHKS, CDR2 YYEKEE (reference sequence). The V gene end was trimmed by 0 bases and the J gene end by 7 bases; junction bases not matched to a gene: 4. This CDR3 is built from 13 residues. CDR3 in DNA: TGTGCCAGCAGCTTGGAGGGGGCTGATGAGCAGTACGTC. Protein product: CASSLEGADEQYV.

Points on this clone: One end of the junction varies from germline; a read error may be responsible. The V call is TRBV11-2, the J call TRBJ2-7; 7 bases are a match to TRBD1. CDR1 SGHAT and CDR2 FQNNGV come from the germline V gene. This CDR3 has 11 amino acids. CDR3 DNA sequence: TGTGCCAGCAGCACTCGGACAGGACCGGATTTC. Translated, it gives CASSTRTGPDF.

This clone was found once. This chain links TRBV4-1 with TRBJ2-5; D unresolved. The CDR3 covers 16 residues. Between the trimmed V and J ends, which lost 0 bases and 5 bases, there was a span of 16 bases. Germline assignment: CDR1 MGHRA and CDR2 YSYEKL. This CDR3 reads CASSQDNYRGRETQYF. The CDR3 DNA reads as TGCGCCAGCAGCCAAGATAACTATCGAGGCCGGGAGACCCAGTACTTC.

J is TRBJ2-3 and V is TRBV5-1, with TRBD2 as a possible D gene (6 bases). With 0 bases removed from V and 0 bases from J, the gap between germline ends came to 11 bases. CDR3 size: 16 residues. Germline values: CDR1 SGHRS, CDR2 YFSETQ. In DNA, the CDR3 is TGCGCCAGCAGCTTGGGGGGGACTTCTAGCACAGATACGCAGTATTTT. Translated: CASSLGGTSSTDTQYF.

V gene TRBV18 combines with J gene TRBJ2-5, with unresolved D. The CDR3 is 13 residues long. CDR1 is KGHSH and CDR2 is LQKENI in the germline V gene. V was shortened by 5 bases and J by 0 bases, with 7 bases between the two germline ends. The CDR3, as DNA: TGTGCCAGCTCATACGACAACCAAGAGACCCAGTACTTC. Translating it yields CASSYDNQETQYF. The complete variable domain, with remaining parts taken from reference TRBV18 and TRBJ2-5, reads NAGVMQNPRHLVRRRGQEARLRCSPMKGHSHVYWYRQLPEEGLKFMVYLQKENIIDESGMPKERFSAEFPKEGPSILRIQQVVRGDSAAYFCASSYDNQETQYFGPGTRLLVL.

The V and J genes are TRBV6-2 or TRBV6-3 and TRBJ2-1, with TRBD2 matching 10 bases. V shed 0 bases, J shed 4 bases, and the junction held 6 bases outside the gene matches. The CDR3 extends over 17 amino acids. CDR1 and CDR2 from the germline V gene are MNHEY and SVGEGT. CDR3 loop: CASSYSPTSGIYNEQFF. The DNA for the CDR3 is TGTGCCAGCAGTTACTCTCCTACTAGCGGGATTTACAATGAGCAGTTCTTC.